This TCR beta chain came from a study of shared T cell receptors in the human thymus. CDR1 and CDR2 (germline): SEHNR, FQNEAQ (reference sequence). The CDR3 runs 11 residues. Trimming cost V 5 bases and J 5 bases, with 5 bases left between them. The table came from immunoSEQ multiplex PCR; TCRdb's copy has only in-frame clones and leaves some out. The repertoire includes about 660,000 clones, around 87% of them detected once, and roughly 0.0089% sits in the top ten. The same specimen was also included in a second study, on human thymus T cells. That work adds: Donation was from healthy Finnish infants who were having corrective surgery that addressed congenital heart defects. Resections removed during corrective heart surgery provided the thymus tissue used. Repertoires from thymus and blood appeared to show biased V and J gene usage. Overlap was high between thymic repertoires from unrelated individuals, as reported in related research.

The chain is built from TRBV7-9 and TRBJ2-3, with no clear D. This receptor was identified in a boy in the first two years of life with a congenital heart defect. The specimen was thymocytes. CDR3 region: CASSDRDTQYF. The DNA for the CDR3 is TGTGCCAGCAGCGATAGAGATACGCAGTATTTT. The full variable domain, rest sourced from reference TRBV7-9 and TRBJ2-3, is DTGVSQNPRHKITKRGQNVTFRCDPISEHNRLYWYRQTLGQGPEFLTYFQNEAQLEKSRLLSDRFSAERPKGSFSTLEIQRTEQGDSAMYLCASSDRDTQYFGPGTRLTVL.